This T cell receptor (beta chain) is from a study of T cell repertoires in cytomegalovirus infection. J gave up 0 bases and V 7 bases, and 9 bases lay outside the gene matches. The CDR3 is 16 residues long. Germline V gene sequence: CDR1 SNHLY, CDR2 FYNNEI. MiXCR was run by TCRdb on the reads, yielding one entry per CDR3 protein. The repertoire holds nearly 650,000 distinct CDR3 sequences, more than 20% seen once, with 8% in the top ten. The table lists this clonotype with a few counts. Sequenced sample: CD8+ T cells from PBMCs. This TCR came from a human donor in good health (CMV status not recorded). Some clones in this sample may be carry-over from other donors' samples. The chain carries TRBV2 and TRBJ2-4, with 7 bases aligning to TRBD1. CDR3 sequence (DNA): TGTGCCAGCACCGAAAAGGGGGCGCTAGCCAAAAACATTCAGTACTTC. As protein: CASTEKGALAKNIQYF. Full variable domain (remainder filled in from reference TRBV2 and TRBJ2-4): EPEVTQTPSHQVTQMGQEVILRCVPISNHLYFYWYRQILGQKVEFLVSFYNNEISEKSEIFDDQFSVERPDGSNFTLKIRSTKLEDSAMYFCASTEKGALAKNIQYFGAGTRLSVL.